A single TCR beta chain is shown here with its context. No antigen is known for it. The data were produced by immunoSEQ multiplex PCR, yet TCRdb's version contains in-frame clones alone and is incomplete. In the table there are some 100,000 clones, 80% to 95% of which are singletons. The V end lost 1 base, the J end lost 1 base, and 8 bases lay between the germline ends. CDR1 and CDR2 from the germline V gene are MNHNS and SASEGT. The CDR3 is made up of 15 amino acids. The data originate from a study of T cell responses to AZD1222 COVID-19 vaccine. Study-wide findings and caveats: Baseline antibody screening turned up just 6 or 7 seropositive AZD1222 recipients. CD4 TCRs covered the whole spike, strongest at regions 160-218 and 743-854.

The V call is TRBV6-1, the J call TRBJ1-5; D is undetermined. The clonotype comes from an adult in good health. The sample was peripheral blood, taken on day 0 of AZD1222 vaccination. The CDR3 bases are TGTGCCAGCAGTGAAGGTGGCCCCAGCAATCAGCCCCAGCATTTT. Its translation: CASSEGGPSNQPQHF.